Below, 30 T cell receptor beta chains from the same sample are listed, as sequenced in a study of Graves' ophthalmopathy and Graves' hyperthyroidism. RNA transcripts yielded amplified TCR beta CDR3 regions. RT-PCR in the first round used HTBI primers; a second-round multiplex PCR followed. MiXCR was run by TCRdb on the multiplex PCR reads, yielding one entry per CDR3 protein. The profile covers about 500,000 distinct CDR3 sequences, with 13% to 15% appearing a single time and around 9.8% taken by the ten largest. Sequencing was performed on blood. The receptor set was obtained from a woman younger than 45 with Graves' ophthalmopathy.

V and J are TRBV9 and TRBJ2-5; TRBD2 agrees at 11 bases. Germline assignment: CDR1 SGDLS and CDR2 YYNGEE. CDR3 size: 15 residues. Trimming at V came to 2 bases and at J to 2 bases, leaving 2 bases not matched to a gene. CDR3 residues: CASSVSGGAQETQYF. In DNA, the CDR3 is TGTGCCAGCAGCGTTAGCGGGGGGGCTCAAGAGACCCAGTACTTC.

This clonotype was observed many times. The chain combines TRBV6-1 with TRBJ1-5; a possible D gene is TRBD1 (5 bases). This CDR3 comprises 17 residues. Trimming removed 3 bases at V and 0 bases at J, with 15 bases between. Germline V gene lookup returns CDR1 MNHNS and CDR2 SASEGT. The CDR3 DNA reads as TGTGCCAGCAGTGATGACGGGGGTAGGATTAGCAATCAGCCCCAGCATTTT. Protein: CASSDDGGRISNQPQHF.

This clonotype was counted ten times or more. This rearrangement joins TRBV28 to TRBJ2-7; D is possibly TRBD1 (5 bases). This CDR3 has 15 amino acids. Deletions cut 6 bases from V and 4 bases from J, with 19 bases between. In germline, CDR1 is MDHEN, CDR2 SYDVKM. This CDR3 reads CASSPLGRTLYEQYF. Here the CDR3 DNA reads TGTGCCAGCAGCCCTCTGGGGCGGACCCTTTACGAGCAGTACTTC.

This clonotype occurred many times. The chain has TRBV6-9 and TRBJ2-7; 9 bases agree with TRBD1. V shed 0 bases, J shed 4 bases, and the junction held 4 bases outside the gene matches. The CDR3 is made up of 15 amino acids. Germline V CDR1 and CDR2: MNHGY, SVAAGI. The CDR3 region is CASSYSNRGRYEQYF. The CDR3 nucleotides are TGTGCCAGCAGTTATTCTAACAGGGGGCGGTACGAGCAGTACTTC.

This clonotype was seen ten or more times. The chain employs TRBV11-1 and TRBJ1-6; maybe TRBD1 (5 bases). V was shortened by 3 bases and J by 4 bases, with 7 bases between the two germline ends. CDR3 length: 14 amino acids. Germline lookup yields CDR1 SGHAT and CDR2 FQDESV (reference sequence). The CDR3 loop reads CASSFGTYNSPLHF. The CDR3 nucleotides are TGTGCCAGCAGCTTCGGGACGTATAATTCACCCCTCCACTTT.

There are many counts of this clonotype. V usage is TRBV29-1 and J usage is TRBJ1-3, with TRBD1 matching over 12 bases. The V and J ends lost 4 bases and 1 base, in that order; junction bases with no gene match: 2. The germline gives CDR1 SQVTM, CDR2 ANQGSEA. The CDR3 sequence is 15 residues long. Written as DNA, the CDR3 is TGCAGCGTTGGGGACAGGGGGCTTTCTGGAAACACCATATATTTT. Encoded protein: CSVGDRGLSGNTIYF.

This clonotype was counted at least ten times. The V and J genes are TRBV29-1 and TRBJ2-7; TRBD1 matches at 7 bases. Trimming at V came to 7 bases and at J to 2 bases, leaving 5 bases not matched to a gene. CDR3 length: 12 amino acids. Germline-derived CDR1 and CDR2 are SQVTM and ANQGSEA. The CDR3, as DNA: TGCAGCGGGACCGGGACAGCCTACGAGCAGTACTTC. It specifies CSGTGTAYEQYF.

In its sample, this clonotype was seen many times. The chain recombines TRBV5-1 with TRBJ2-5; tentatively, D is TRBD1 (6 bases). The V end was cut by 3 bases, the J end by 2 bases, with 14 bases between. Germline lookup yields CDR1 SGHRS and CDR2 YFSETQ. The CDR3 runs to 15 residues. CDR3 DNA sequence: TGCGCCAGCAGCTCTCGGACAGCCCTTCAAGAGACCCAGTACTTC. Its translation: CASSSRTALQETQYF.

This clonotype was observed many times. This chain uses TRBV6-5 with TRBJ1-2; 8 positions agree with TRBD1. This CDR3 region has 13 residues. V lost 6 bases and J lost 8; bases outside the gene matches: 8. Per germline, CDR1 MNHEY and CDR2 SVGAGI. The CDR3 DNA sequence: TGTGCCAGCAGGGGACAGGTTAACGAGGGCTACACCTTC. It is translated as CASRGQVNEGYTF.

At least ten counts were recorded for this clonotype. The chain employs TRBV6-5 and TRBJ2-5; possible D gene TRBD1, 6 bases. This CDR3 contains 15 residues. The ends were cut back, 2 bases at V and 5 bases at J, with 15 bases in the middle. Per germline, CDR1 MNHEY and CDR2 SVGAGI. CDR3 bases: TGTGCCAGCAGTTACCCCTTAAGGGGGTGGGAGACCCAGTACTTC. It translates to CASSYPLRGWETQYF.

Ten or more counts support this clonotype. The chain's CDR3 is CASSGVGISNQPQHF. CDR3 bases: TGTGCCAGCAGTGGAGTTGGGATTAGCAATCAGCCCCAGCATTTT. The chain is built from TRBV6-1 and TRBJ1-5; D is unresolved. V lost 4 bases and J lost 0, with 10 bases in between. Germline CDR1 reads MNHNS; CDR2 reads SASEGT. The CDR3 has 15 amino acids.

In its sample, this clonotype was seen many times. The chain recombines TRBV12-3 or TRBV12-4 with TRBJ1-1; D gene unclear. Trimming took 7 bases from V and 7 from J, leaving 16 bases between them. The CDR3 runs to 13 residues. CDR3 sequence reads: CASKIFSRNEAFF. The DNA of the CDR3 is TGTGCCAGCAAAATTTTCAGCAGAAATGAAGCTTTCTTT.

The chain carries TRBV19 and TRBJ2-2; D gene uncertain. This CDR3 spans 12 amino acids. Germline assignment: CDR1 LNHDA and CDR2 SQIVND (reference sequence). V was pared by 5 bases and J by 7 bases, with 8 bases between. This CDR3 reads CASSSWVGELFF. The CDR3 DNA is TGTGCCAGTAGTTCGTGGGTCGGGGAGCTGTTTTTT.

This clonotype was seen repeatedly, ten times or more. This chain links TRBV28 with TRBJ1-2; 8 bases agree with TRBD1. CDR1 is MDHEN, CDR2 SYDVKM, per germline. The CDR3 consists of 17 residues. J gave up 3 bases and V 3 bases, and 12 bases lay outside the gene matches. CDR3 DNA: TGTGCCAGCAGTTTGGATCGGGACAGGTTGGCCGACTATGGCTACACCTTC. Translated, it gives CASSLDRDRLADYGYTF.

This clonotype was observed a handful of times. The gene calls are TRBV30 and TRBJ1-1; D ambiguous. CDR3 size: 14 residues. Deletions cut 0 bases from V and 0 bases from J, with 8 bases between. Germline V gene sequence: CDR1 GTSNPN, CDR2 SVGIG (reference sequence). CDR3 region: CAWSVKGMNTEAFF. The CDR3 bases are TGTGCCTGGAGTGTAAAGGGAATGAACACTGAAGCTTTCTTT. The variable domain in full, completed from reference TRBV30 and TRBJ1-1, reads SQTIHQWPATLVQPVGSPLSLECTVEGTSNPNLYWYRQAAGRGLQLLFYSVGIGQISSEVPQNLSASRPQDRQFILSSKKLLLSDSGFYLCAWSVKGMNTEAFFGQGTRLTVV.

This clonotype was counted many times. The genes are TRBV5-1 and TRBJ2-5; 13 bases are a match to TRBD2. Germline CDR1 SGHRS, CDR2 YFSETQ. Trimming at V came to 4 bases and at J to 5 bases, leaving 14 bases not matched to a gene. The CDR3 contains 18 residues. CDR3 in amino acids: CASSPYTSGRAGLETQYF. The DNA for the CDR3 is TGCGCCAGCAGCCCCTATACTAGCGGGAGGGCCGGTCTTGAGACCCAGTACTTC.

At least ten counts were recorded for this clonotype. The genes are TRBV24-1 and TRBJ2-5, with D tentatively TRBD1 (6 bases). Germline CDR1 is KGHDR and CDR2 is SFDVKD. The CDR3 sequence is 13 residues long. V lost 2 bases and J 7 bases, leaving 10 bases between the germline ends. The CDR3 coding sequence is TGTGCCACCAGTGATTCCACAGGGCCGACCCAGTACTTC. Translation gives CATSDSTGPTQYF.

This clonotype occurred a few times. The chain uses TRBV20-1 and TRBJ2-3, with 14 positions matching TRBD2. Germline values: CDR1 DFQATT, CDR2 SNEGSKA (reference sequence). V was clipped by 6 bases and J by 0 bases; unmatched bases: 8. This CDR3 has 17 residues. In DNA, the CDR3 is TGCAGTGCCTACGGACTAGCGGGGGGCCCTAGCACAGATACGCAGTATTTT. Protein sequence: CSAYGLAGGPSTDTQYF.

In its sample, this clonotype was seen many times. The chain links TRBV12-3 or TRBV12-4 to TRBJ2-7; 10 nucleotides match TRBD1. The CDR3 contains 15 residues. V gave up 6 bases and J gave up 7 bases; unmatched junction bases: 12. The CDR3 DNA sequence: TGTGCCAGCAGCTCCCCAGACAGGGGGCGCGAGGAGCAGTACTTC. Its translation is CASSSPDRGREEQYF.

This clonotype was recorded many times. The CDR3 sequence is CASSTGHSYEQYF. The CDR3 DNA sequence: TGTGCCAGCAGCACGGGACATTCCTACGAGCAGTACTTC. This chain connects TRBV7-2 to TRBJ2-7; possibly TRBD1 for D (6 bases). Trimming took 5 bases from V and 1 from J, leaving 9 bases between them. Germline CDR1 SGHTA, CDR2 FQGNSA. This CDR3 is 13 amino acids long. The entire variable domain, with the rest obtained from reference TRBV7-2 and TRBJ2-7, is as follows: GAGVSQSPSNKVTEKGKDVELRCDPISGHTALYWYRQSLGQGLEFLIYFQGNSAPDKSGLPSDRFSAERTGGSVSTLTIQRTQQEDSAVYLCASSTGHSYEQYFGPGTRLTVT.

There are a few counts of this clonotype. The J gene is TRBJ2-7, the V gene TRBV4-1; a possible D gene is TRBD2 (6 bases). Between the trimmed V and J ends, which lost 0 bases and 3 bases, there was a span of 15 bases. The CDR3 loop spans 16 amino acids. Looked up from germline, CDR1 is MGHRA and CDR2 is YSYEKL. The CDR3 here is CASSQDRPGVGYEQYF. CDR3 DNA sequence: TGCGCCAGCAGCCAAGATCGTCCGGGGGTGGGCTACGAGCAGTACTTC.

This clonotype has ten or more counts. In DNA, the CDR3 is TGTGCCAGCAGCCTGTTACTCACTCGGGGCTACACCTTC. Its protein is CASSLLLTRGYTF. The gene calls are TRBV11-2 and TRBJ1-2; D is undetermined. V was cut by 5 bases and J by 8 bases, with 15 bases left in between. This CDR3 has 13 residues. Per the germline V gene, CDR1 is SGHAT and CDR2 is FQNNGV.

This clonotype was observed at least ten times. The CDR3 here is CASSPGRQGPTNYGYTF. The CDR3 coding sequence is TGTGCCAGCAGCCCAGGCCGCCAGGGGCCGACTAACTATGGCTACACCTTC. This rearrangement joins TRBV12-3 or TRBV12-4 to TRBJ1-2, with D perhaps matching TRBD1 (6 bases). The CDR3 has 17 amino acids. Trimming shortened V by 6 bases and J by 0 bases, and 20 bases separated the two germline ends.

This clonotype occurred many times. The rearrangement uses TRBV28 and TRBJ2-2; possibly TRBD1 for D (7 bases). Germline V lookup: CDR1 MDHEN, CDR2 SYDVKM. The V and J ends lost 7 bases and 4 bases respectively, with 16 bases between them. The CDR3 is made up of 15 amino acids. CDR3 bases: TGTGCCAGCATTCTAGACAGGGAGGCCACCGGGGAGCTGTTTTTT. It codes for CASILDREATGELFF. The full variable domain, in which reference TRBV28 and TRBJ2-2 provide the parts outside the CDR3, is DVKVTQSSRYLVKRTGEKVFLECVQDMDHENMFWYRQDPGLGLRLIYFSYDVKMKEKGDIPEGYSVSREKKERFSLILESASTNQTSMYLCASILDREATGELFFGEGSRLTVL.

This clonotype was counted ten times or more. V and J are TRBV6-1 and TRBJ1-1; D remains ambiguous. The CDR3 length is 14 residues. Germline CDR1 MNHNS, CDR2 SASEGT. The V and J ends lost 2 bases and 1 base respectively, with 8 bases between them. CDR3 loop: CASSELGANTEAFF. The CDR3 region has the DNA TGTGCCAGCAGTGAATTAGGAGCGAACACTGAAGCTTTCTTT.

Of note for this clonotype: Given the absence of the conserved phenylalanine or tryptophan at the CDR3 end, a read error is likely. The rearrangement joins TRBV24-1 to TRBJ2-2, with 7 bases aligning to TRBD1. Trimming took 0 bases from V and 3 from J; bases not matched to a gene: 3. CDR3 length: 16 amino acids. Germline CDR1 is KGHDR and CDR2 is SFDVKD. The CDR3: CATSDLGQGDTGELFY. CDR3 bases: TGTGCCACCAGTGATTTGGGTCAGGGGGACACCGGGGAGCTGTTTTAT.

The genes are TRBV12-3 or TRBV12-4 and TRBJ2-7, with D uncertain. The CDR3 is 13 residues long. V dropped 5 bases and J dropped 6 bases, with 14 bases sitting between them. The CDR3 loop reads CASSPPREREQYF. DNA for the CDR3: TGTGCCAGCAGTCCACCCCGCGAGCGCGAGCAGTACTTC.

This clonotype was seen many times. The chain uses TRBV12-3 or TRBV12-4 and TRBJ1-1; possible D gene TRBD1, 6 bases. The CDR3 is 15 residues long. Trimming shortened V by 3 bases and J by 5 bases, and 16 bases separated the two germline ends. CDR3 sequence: CASSFYNTGQTEAFF. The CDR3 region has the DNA TGTGCCAGCAGTTTTTACAACACAGGGCAGACTGAAGCTTTCTTT.

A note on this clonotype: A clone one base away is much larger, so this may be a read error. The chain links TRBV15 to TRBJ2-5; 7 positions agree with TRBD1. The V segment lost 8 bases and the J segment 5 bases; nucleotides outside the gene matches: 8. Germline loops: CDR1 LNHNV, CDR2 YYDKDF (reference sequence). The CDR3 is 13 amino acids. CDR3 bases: TGTGCCACCCTCGCCGAGACAGGGGAGACCCAGTACTTC. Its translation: CATLAETGETQYF.

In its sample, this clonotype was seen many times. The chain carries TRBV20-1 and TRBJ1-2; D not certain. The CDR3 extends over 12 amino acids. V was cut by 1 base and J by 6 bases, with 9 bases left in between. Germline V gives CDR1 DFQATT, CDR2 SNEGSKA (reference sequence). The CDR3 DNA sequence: TGCAGTGCTAGAGCCCCACGCGATGGCTACACCTTC. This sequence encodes CSARAPRDGYTF.